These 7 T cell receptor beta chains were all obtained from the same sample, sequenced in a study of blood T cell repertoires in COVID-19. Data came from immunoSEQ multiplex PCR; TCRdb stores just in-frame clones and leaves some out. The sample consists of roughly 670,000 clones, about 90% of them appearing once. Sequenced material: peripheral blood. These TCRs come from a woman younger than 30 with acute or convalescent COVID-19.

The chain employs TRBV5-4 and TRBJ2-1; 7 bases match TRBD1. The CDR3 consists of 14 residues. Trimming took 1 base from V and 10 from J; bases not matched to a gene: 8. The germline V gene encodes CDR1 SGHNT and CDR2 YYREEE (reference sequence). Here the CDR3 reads CASSLMAGGQEQFF. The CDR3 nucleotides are TGTGCCAGCAGCTTGATGGCAGGGGGACAAGAGCAGTTCTTC. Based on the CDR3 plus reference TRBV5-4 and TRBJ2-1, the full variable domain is ETGVTQSPTHLIKTRGQQVTLRCSSQSGHNTVSWYQQALGQGPQFIFQYYREEENGRGNFPPRFSGLQFPNYSSELNVNALELDDSALYLCASSLMAGGQEQFFGPGTRLTVL.

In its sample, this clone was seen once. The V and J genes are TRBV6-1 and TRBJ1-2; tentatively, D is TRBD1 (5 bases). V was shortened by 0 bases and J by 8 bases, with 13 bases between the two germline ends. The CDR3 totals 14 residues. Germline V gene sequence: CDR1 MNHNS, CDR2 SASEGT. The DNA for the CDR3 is TGTGCCAGCAGTGAAGCGGACCAGGGAGGGGGCTACACCTTC. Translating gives CASSEADQGGGYTF.

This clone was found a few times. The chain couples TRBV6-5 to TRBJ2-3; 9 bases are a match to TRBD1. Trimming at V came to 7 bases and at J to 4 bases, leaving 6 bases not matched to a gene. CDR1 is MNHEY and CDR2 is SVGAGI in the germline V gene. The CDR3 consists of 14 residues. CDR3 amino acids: CASNPGQGADTQYF. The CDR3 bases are TGTGCCAGCAATCCGGGACAGGGAGCAGATACGCAGTATTTT.

In DNA, the CDR3 is TGCGCCAGCAGCTTGGTGGGGGCAGGGTCCTACGAGCAGTACTTC. It yields the protein CASSLVGAGSYEQYF. The rearrangement links TRBV5-1 to TRBJ2-7; TRBD1 is a possible D gene (6 bases). Trimming cost V 0 bases and J 1 base, with 11 bases left between them. Germline values: CDR1 SGHRS, CDR2 YFSETQ. The CDR3 contains 15 residues.

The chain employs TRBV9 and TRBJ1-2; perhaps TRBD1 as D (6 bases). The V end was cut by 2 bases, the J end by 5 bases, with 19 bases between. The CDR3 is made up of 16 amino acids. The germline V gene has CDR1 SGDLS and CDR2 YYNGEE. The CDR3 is CASSVGMGQVEYGYTF. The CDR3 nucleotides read TGTGCCAGCAGCGTGGGGATGGGACAAGTGGAGTATGGCTACACCTTC.

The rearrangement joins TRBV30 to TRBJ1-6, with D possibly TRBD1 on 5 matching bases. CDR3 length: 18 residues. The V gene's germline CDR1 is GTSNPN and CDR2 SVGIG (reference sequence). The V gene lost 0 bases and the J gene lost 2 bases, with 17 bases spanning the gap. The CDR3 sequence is CAWSVQGRGGTYNSPLHF. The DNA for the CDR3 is TGTGCCTGGAGTGTTCAAGGGAGGGGTGGGACCTATAATTCACCCCTCCACTTT.

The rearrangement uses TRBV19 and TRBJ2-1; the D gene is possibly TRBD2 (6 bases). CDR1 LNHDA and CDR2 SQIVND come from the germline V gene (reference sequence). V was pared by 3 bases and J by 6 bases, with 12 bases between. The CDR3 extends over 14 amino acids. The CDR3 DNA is TGTGCCAGTAGTATCGGTCGGGGAGGCAATGAGCAGTTCTTC. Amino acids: CASSIGRGGNEQFF.